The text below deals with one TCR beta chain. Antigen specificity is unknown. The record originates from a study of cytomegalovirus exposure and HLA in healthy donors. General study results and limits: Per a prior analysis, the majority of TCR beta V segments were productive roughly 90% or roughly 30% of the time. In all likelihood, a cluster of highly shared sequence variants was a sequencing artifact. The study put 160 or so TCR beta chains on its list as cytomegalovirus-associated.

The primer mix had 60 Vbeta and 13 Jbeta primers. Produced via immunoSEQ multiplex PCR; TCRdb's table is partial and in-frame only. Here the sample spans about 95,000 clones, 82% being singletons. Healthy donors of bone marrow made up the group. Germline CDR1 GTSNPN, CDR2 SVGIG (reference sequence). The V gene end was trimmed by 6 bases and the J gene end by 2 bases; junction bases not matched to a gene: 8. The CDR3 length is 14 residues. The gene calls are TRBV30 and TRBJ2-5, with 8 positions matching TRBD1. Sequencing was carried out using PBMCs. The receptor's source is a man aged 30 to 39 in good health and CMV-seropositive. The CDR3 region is CACNRGEIQETQYF. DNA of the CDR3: TGTGCCTGCAACAGGGGGGAAATACAAGAGACCCAGTACTTC. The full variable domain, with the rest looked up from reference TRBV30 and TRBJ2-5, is SQTIHQWPATLVQPVGSPLSLECTVEGTSNPNLYWYRQAAGRGLQLLFYSVGIGQISSEVPQNLSASRPQDRQFILSSKKLLLSDSGFYLCACNRGEIQETQYFGPGTRLLVL.